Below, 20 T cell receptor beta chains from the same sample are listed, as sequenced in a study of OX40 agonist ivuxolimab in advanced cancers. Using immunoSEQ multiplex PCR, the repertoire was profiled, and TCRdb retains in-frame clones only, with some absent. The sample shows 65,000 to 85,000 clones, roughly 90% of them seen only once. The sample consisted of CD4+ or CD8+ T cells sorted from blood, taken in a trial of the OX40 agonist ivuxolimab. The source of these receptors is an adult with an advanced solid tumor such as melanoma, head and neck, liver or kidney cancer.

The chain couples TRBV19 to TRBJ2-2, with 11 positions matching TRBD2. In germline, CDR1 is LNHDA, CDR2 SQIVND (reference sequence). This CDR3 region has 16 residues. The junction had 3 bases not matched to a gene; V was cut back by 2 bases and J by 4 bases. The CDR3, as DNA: TGTGCCAGTAGTATATTAGCGGGGGGGCGCACCGGGGAGCTGTTTTTT. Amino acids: CASSILAGGRTGELFF.

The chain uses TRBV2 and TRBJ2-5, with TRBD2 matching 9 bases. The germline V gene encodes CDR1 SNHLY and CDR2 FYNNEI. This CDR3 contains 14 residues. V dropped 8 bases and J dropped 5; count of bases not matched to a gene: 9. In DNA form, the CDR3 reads TGTGCCAGCTGGACTAACAGCGGGGGGGAGACCCAGTACTTC. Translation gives CASWTNSGGETQYF.

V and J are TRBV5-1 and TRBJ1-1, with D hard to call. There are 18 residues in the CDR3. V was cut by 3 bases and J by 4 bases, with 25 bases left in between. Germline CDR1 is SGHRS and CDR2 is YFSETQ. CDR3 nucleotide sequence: TGCGCCAGCAGCTGGGGTGGGAGGACCGACCCCTTAACCACTGAAGCTTTCTTT. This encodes CASSWGGRTDPLTTEAFF.

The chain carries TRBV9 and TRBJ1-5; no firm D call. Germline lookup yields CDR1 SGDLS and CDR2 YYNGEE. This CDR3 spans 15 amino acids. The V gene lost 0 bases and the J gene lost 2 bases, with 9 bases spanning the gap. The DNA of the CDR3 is TGTGCCAGCAGCGTAGGGGTAGGCGGCAATCAGCCCCAGCATTTT. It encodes CASSVGVGGNQPQHF.

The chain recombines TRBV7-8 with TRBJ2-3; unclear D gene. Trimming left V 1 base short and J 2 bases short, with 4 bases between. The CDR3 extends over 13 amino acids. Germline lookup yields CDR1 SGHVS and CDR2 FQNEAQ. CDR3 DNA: TGTGCCAGCAGCTTAGGTGCCACAGATACGCAGTATTTT. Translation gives CASSLGATDTQYF.

For the CDR3, the DNA is TGTGCCAGTAGTATTGGCAGCGGCGGCTACACCTTC. This translates into CASSIGSGGYTF. The genes are TRBV19 and TRBJ1-2, with unresolved D. This CDR3 spans 12 amino acids. Between the trimmed V and J ends, which lost 3 bases and 8 bases, there was a span of 10 bases. The V gene's germline CDR1 is LNHDA and CDR2 SQIVND (reference sequence). The full variable domain, with the rest looked up from reference TRBV19 and TRBJ1-2, is DGGITQSPKYLFRKEGQNVTLSCEQNLNHDAMYWYRQDPGQGLRLIYYSQIVNDFQKGDIAEGYSVSREKKESFPLTVTSAQKNPTAFYLCASSIGSGGYTFGSGTRLTVV.

The CDR3 loop reads CASSRLAGAASEQFF. As DNA, the CDR3 is TGTGCCAGCAGTAGACTAGCGGGGGCCGCCAGTGAGCAGTTCTTC. The genes are TRBV6-6 and TRBJ2-1; 12 bases align to TRBD2. The trim removed 5 bases at V and 9 bases at J, leaving 8 bases unmatched. CDR1 is MNHNY and CDR2 is SVGAGI in the germline V gene (reference sequence). The CDR3 spans 15 residues.

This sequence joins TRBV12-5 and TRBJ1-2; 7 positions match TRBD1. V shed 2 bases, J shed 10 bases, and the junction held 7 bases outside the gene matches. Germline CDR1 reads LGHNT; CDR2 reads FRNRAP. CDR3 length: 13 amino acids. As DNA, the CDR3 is TGTGCTAGTGGTTTGAGTACAGGGGACCTCTACACCTTC. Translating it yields CASGLSTGDLYTF.

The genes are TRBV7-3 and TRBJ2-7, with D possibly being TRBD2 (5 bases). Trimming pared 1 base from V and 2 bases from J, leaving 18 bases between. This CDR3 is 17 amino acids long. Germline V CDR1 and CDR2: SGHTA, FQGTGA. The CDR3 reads CASSLRGGEGRPYEQYF. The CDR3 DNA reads TGTGCCAGCAGCTTAAGAGGCGGTGAGGGTCGTCCCTACGAGCAGTACTTC.

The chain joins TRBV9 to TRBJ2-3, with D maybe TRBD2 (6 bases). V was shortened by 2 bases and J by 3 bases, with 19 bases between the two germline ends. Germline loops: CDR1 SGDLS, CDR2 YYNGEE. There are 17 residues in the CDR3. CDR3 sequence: CASSVTAGTGVTDTQYF. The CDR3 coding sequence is TGTGCCAGCAGCGTTACAGCCGGGACGGGGGTAACAGATACGCAGTATTTT.

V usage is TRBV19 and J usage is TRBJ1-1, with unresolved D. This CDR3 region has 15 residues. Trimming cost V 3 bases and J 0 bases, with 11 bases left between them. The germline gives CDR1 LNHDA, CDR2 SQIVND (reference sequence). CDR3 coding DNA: TGTGCCAGTAGTATCAGTCGGCGGGTGAACACTGAAGCTTTCTTT. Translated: CASSISRRVNTEAFF.

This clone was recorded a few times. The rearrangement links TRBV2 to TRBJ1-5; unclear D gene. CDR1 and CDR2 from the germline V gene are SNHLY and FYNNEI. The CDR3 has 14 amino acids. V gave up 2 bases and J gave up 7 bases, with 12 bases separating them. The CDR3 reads CASSELAGSQPQHF. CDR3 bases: TGTGCCAGCAGTGAATTGGCGGGATCCCAGCCCCAGCATTTT.

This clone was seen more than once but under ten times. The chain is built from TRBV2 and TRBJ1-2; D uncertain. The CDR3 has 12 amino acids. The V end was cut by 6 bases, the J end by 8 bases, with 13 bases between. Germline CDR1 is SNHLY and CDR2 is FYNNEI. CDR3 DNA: TGTGCCAGCAGGGAGCGTATCCGGGGCTACACCTTC. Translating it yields CASRERIRGYTF.

CDR3 sequence (DNA): TGTGCCAGCAGACTAAGAACCGGGGAGCTGTTTTTT. Translation: CASRLRTGELFF. This chain links TRBV28 with TRBJ2-2, with D uncertain. CDR3 length: 12 amino acids. Between the trimmed V and J ends, which lost 6 bases and 5 bases, there was a span of 7 bases. In germline, CDR1 is MDHEN, CDR2 SYDVKM.

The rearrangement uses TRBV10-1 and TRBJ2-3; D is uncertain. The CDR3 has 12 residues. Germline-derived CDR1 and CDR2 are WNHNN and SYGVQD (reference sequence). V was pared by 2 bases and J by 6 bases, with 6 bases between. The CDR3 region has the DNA TGCGCCAGCAGTGAGGGTTGGGATACGCAGTATTTT. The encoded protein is CASSEGWDTQYF.

The CDR3 loop reads CASSIGGEQYF. The CDR3 nucleotides are TGTGCCAGTAGTATAGGGGGCGAGCAGTACTTC. The chain links TRBV19 to TRBJ2-7; D uncertain. Germline CDR1 reads LNHDA; CDR2 reads SQIVND (reference sequence). Trimming removed 1 base from V and 6 bases from J, with 4 bases in between. The CDR3 totals 11 residues.

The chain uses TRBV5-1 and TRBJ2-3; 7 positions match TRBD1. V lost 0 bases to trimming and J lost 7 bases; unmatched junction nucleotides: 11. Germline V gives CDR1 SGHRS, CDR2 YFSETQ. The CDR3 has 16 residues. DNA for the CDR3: TGCGCCAGCAGCTTGGGTCCGGGACAGACGGTGTATACGCAGTATTTT. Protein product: CASSLGPGQTVYTQYF.

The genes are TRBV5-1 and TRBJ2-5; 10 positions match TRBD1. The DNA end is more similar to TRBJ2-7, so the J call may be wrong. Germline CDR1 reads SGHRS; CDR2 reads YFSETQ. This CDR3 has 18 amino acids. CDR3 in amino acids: CASSTGNPGQGIGYEQYF. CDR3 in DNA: TGCGCCAGCAGCACCGGCAACCCGGGACAGGGGATTGGGTACGAGCAGTACTTC.

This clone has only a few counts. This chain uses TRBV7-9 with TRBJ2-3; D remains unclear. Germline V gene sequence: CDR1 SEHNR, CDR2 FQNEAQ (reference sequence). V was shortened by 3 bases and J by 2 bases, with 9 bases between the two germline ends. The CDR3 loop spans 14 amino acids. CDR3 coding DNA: TGTGCCAGCAGCTTTCAAGAACCCACAGATACGCAGTATTTT. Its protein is CASSFQEPTDTQYF.

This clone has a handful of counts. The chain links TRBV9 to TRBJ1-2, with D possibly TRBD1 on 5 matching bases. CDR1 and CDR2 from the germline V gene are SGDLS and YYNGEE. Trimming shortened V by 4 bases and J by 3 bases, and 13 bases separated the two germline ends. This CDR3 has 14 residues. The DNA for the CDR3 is TGTGCCAGCAGCCTACAGGTCACGGACTATGGCTACACCTTC. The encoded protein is CASSLQVTDYGYTF.